This T cell receptor (beta chain) was obtained from a study of T cells in women clearing cervical HPV infection. The CDR3 sequence is 14 residues long. Germline-derived CDR1 and CDR2 are SNHLY and FYNNEI. For this clone: Its antigen is unidentified. Read data end 3 residues before the CDR3 end; the end is taken from the germline J gene.

Sequencing was performed with immunoSEQ multiplex PCR; in TCRdb, only in-frame clones are kept and a portion is missing. The repertoire table contains approximately 32,000 clones. General observations from the study: Cases carried less TRBV6-7 than controls: about 0.1% versus 0.15%. It is unknown whether associations predate infection; no effector/memory or HPV-specific sorting. CIN3+ cases had significantly higher TCR richness than controls; evenness did not differ.

The origin of this receptor is a woman between 18 and 70 years old with a cervical HPV16 infection that either progressed to CIN3+ or cleared (not recorded which). The chain employs TRBV2 and TRBJ2-3, with 8 bases identical to TRBD1. The sample comprised blood buffy coat. CDR3 DNA (partial): TGTGCCAGCAGCGGGACAGGAAACAATCAGCCG. This codes for CASSGTGNNQP. Given in full, the CDR3 is CASSGTGNNQPQYF.